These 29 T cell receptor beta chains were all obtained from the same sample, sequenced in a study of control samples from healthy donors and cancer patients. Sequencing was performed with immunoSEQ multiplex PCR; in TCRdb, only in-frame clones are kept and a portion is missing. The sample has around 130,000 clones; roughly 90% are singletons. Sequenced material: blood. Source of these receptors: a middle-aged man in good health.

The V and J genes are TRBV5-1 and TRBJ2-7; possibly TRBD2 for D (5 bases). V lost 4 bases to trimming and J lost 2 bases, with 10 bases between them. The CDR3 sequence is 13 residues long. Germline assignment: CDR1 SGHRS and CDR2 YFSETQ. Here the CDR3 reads CASSAQTTYEQYF. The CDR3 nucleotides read TGCGCCAGCAGCGCACAGACTACCTACGAGCAGTACTTC.

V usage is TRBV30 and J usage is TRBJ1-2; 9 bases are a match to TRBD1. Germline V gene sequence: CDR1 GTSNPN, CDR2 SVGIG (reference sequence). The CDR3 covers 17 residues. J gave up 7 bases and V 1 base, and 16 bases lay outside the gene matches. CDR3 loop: CAWSALWGQGEFGGYTF. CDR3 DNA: TGTGCCTGGAGTGCTTTATGGGGACAGGGAGAATTCGGTGGCTACACCTTC.

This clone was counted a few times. The DNA of the CDR3 is TGTGCCAGCTCACCCAGACAGGGGGCTTTCTACGAGCAGTACTTC. Its translation is CASSPRQGAFYEQYF. V usage is TRBV18 and J usage is TRBJ2-7, with 10 nucleotides matching TRBD1. The V and J ends lost 3 bases and 3 bases, in that order; junction bases with no gene match: 5. The germline V gene encodes CDR1 KGHSH and CDR2 LQKENI. This CDR3 has 15 residues.

CDR3 DNA sequence: TGCAGCGTTGAAGATAATCAGGGAGGTTGGGAAAAACTGTTTTTT. As protein: CSVEDNQGGWEKLFF. This chain uses TRBV29-1 with TRBJ1-4; D perhaps matches TRBD1 (5 bases). Germline loops: CDR1 SQVTM, CDR2 ANQGSEA. V was cut by 0 bases and J by 8 bases, with 16 bases left in between. This CDR3 region has 15 residues.

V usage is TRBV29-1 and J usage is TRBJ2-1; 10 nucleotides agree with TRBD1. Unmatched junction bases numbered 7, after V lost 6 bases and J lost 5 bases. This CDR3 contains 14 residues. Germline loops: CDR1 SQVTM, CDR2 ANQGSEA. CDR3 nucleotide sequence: TGCAGCGTAGGATTGGGGACAGGGGACAATGAGCAGTTCTTC. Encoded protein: CSVGLGTGDNEQFF.

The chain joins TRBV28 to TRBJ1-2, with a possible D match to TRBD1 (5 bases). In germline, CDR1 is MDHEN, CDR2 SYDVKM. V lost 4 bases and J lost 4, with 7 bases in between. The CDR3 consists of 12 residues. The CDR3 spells CASSSGGYGYTF. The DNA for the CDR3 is TGTGCCAGCAGTTCCGGGGGCTATGGCTACACCTTC.

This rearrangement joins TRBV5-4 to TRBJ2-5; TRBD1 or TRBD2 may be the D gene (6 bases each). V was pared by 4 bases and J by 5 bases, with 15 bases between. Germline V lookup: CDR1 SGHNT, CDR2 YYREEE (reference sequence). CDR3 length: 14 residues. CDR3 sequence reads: CASSHYGGGETQYF. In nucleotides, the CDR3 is TGTGCCAGCAGCCATTACGGGGGCGGGGAGACCCAGTACTTC.

The CDR3 protein is CASSTDYSNQPQHF. As DNA, the CDR3 is TGTGCCAGCAGCACAGATTATAGCAATCAGCCCCAGCATTTT. The chain links TRBV6-5 to TRBJ1-5; D unclear. Per germline, CDR1 MNHEY and CDR2 SVGAGI. The CDR3 totals 14 residues. Between the trimmed V and J ends, which lost 6 bases and 0 bases, there was a span of 9 bases.

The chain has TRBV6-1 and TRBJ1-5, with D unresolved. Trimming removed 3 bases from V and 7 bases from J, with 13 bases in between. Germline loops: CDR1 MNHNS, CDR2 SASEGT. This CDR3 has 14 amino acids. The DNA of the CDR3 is TGTGCCAGCAGTGATGAGCTCCATTTACAGCCCCAGCATTTT. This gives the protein CASSDELHLQPQHF.

The CDR3 region is CASSQDLGEKELFSTEAFF. CDR3 coding DNA: TGTGCCAGCAGCCAAGATCTGGGAGAGAAGGAACTTTTTAGCACTGAAGCTTTCTTT. The rearrangement uses TRBV14 and TRBJ1-1; D unresolved. The germline V gene has CDR1 SGHDN and CDR2 FVKESK. CDR3 size: 19 residues. Trimming stripped 0 bases from V and 4 bases from J, with 24 bases between.

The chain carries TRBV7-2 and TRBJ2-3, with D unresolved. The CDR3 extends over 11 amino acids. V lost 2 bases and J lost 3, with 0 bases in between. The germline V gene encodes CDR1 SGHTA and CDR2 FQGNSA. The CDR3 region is CASSLTDTQYF. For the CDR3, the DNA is TGTGCCAGCAGCTTAACAGATACGCAGTATTTT.

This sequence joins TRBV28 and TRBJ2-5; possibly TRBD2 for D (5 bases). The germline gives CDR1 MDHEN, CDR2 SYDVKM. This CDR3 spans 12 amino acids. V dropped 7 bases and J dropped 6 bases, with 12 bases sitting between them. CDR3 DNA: TGTGCCAGCACGGCCGGGGTGCAGACCCAGTACTTC. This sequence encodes CASTAGVQTQYF.

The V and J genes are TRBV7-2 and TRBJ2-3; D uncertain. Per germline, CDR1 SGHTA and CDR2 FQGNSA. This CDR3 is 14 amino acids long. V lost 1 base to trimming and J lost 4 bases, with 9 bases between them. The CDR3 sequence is CASSLGISADTQYF. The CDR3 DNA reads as TGTGCCAGCAGCTTAGGGATCTCGGCAGATACGCAGTATTTT.

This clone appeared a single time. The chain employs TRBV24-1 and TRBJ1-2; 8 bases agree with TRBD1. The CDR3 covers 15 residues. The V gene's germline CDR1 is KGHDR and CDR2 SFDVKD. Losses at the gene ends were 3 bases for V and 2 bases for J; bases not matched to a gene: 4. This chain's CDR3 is CATSDPGQGNYGYTF. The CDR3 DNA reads TGTGCCACCAGTGATCCTGGACAGGGAAACTATGGCTACACCTTC.

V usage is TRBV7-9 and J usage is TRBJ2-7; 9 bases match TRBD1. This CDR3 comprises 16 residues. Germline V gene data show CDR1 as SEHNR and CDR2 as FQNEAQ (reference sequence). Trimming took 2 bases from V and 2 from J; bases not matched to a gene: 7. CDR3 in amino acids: CASSLFGTGIPYEQYF. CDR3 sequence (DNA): TGTGCCAGCAGCTTATTTGGGACAGGGATCCCCTACGAGCAGTACTTC. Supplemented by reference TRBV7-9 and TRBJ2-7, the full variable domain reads DTGVSQNPRHKITKRGQNVTFRCDPISEHNRLYWYRQTLGQGPEFLTYFQNEAQLEKSRLLSDRFSAERPKGSFSTLEIQRTEQGDSAMYLCASSLFGTGIPYEQYFGPGTRLTVT.

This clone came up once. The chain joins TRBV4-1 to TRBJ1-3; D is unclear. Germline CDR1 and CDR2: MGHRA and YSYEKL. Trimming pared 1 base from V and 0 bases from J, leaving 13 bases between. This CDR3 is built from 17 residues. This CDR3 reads CASSQVVDGPSGNTIYF. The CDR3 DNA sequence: TGCGCCAGCAGCCAAGTAGTTGACGGCCCCTCTGGAAACACCATATATTTT.

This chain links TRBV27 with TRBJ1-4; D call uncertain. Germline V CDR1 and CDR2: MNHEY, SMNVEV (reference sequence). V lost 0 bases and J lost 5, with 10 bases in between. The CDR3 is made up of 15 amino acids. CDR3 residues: CASSLSAGNNEKLFF. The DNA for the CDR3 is TGTGCCAGCAGTTTATCAGCCGGAAACAATGAAAAACTGTTTTTT.

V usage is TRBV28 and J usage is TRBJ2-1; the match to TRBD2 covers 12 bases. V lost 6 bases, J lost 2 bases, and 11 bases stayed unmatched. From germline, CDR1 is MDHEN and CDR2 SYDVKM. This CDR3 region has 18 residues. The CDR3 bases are TGTGCCAGCAGCCCCTGGGAACCTAGCGGGGGGGCCTACAATGAGCAGTTCTTC. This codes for CASSPWEPSGGAYNEQFF.

CDR3 nucleotides: TGTGCCAGCAGTGAGTCCACCACGGAGTTGAATGAAAAACTGTTTTTT. Its translation is CASSESTTELNEKLFF. The chain uses TRBV6-1 and TRBJ1-4; no clear D. This CDR3 has 16 residues. Trimming removed 3 bases from V and 5 bases from J, with 16 bases in between. CDR1 MNHNS and CDR2 SASEGT come from the germline V gene.

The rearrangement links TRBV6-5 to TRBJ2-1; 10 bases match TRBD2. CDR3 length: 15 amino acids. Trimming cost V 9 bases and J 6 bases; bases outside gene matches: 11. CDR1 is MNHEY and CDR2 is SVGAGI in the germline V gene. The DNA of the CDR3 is TGTGCCAGTTTAATAAATGGACTAGCGGTCAATGAGCAGTTCTTC. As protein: CASLINGLAVNEQFF.

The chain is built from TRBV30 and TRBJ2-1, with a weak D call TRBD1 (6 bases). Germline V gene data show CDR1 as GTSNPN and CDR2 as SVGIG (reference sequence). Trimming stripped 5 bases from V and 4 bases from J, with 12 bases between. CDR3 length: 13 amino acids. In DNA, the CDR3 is TGTGCCTGGGAGGGCACAGGGTACAATGAGCAGTTCTTC. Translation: CAWEGTGYNEQFF.

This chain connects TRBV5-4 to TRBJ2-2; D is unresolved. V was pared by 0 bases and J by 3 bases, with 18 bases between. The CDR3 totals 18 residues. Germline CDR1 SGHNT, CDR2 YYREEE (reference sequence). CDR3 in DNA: TGTGCCAGCAGCTTGGAGGCGGCAGGAATAAGGGACACCGGGGAGCTGTTTTTT. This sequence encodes CASSLEAAGIRDTGELFF.

For the CDR3, the DNA is TGCGCCAGCAGCCAAGCCGGGGGAGCGAGTTACAATGAGCAGTTCTTC. It is translated as CASSQAGGASYNEQFF. This chain links TRBV4-1 with TRBJ2-1; D may be TRBD2 (6 bases). The ends were cut back, 1 base at V and 4 bases at J, with 14 bases in the middle. This CDR3 is built from 16 residues. Germline lookup yields CDR1 MGHRA and CDR2 YSYEKL.

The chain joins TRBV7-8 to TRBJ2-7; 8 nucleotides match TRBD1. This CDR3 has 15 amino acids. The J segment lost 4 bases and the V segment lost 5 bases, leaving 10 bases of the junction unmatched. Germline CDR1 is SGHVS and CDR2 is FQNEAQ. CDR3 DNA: TGTGCCAGCAGCCCACGGACAGGGAATTCATACGAGCAGTACTTC. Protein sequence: CASSPRTGNSYEQYF.

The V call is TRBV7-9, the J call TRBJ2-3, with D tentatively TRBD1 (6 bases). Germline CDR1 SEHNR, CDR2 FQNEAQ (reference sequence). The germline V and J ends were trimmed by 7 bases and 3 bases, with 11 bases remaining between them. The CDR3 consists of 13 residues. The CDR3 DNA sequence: TGTGCCAGCATCGAACAGGGTACAGATACGCAGTATTTT. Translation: CASIEQGTDTQYF.

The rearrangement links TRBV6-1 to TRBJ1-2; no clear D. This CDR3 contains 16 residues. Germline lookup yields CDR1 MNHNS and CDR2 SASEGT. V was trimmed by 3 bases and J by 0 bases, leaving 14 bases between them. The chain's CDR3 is CASSEKYGTANYGYTF. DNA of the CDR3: TGTGCCAGCAGTGAGAAGTACGGAACAGCTAACTATGGCTACACCTTC.

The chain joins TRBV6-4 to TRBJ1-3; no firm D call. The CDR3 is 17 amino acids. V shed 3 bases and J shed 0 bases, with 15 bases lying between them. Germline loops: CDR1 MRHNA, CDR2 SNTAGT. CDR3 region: CASSEVGLPLSGNTIYF. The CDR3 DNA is TGTGCCAGCAGTGAGGTAGGGTTACCCCTCTCTGGAAACACCATATATTTT.

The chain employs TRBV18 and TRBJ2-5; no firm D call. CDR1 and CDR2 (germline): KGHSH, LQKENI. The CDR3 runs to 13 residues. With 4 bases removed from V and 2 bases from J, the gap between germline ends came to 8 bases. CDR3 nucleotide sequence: TGTGCCAGCTCACGGGCAGGTCAAGAGACCCAGTACTTC. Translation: CASSRAGQETQYF. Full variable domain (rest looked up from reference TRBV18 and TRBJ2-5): NAGVMQNPRHLVRRRGQEARLRCSPMKGHSHVYWYRQLPEEGLKFMVYLQKENIIDESGMPKERFSAEFPKEGPSILRIQQVVRGDSAAYFCASSRAGQETQYFGPGTRLLVL.

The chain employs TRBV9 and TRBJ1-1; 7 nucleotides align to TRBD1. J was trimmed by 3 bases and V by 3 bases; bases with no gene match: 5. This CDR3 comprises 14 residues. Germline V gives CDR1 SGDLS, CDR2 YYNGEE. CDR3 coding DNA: TGTGCCAGCAGCGACGGACAGGCAGACACTGAAGCTTTCTTT. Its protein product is CASSDGQADTEAFF.